This TCR beta chain was obtained from a study of cytomegalovirus exposure and HLA in healthy donors. General study points: Some V segments could not be told apart, so they were left out, TRBV6-2 and TRBV6-3 among them.

This clone is categorized as medium-sized (0.01 to 0.1%). What it binds is not known. The CDR3 covers 14 residues. The germline gives CDR1 GTSNPN, CDR2 SVGIG (reference sequence). The ends were cut back, 5 bases at V and 0 bases at J, with 10 bases in the middle. Amplification used 60 Vbeta primers and 13 Jbeta primers. Method: immunoSEQ multiplex PCR; TCRdb's copy keeps in-frame clones and lacks some. The sample lists 40,000 to 45,000 clones; 51% were seen once. The sequencing input was PBMCs. The rearrangement joins TRBV30 to TRBJ1-4; D is unclear. The sequence was collected from a man in his sixties in good health and CMV-seronegative. DNA of the CDR3: TGTGCCTGGGCCAATACTGCAACTAATGAAAAACTGTTTTTT. It translates to CAWANTATNEKLFF.